The 8 T cell receptor beta chains given below trace back to one sample, sequenced in a study of shared clonotypes between healthy human individuals. Measured with immunoSEQ multiplex PCR; TCRdb has only the in-frame clones, and not every one. The sample lists more than 2 million clones, nearly 97% occurring once. Sequencing input: naive CD4+ T cells sorted from blood. Subset described: CD45RA+ positively selected. Receptors originate from a man aged 18 to 29 in good health.

The V call is TRBV25-1, the J call TRBJ2-1, with TRBD1 identical over 8 bases. Trimming cost V 6 bases and J 4 bases; bases outside gene matches: 8. The CDR3 has 15 amino acids. CDR1 and CDR2 (germline): MGHDK, SYGVNS. CDR3: CASSAGQGWYNEQFF. CDR3 coding DNA: TGTGCCAGCAGCGCTGGACAGGGCTGGTACAATGAGCAGTTCTTC. Based on the CDR3 plus reference TRBV25-1 and TRBJ2-1, the full variable domain is EADIYQTPRYLVIGTGKKITLECSQTMGHDKMYWYQQDPGMELHLIHYSYGVNSTEKGDLSSESTVSRIRTEHFPLTLESARPSHTSQYLCASSAGQGWYNEQFFGPGTRLTVL.

The chain employs TRBV6-1 and TRBJ1-4; D is undetermined. V lost 2 bases, J lost 0 bases, and 13 bases lay in between. CDR1 is MNHNS and CDR2 is SASEGT in the germline V gene. This CDR3 comprises 17 residues. The CDR3 nucleotides are TGTGCCAGCAGTGAACGCACGCCGCCAACAACTAATGAAAAACTGTTTTTT. Amino acid sequence: CASSERTPPTTNEKLFF.

The V and J genes are TRBV25-1 and TRBJ1-2; no clear D gene. From germline, CDR1 is MGHDK and CDR2 SYGVNS. With 6 bases removed from V and 5 bases from J, the gap between germline ends came to 13 bases. The length of the CDR3 is 13 residues. In DNA form, the CDR3 reads TGTGCCAGCAGACCCGATATGTCATATGGCTACACCTTC. Amino acid sequence: CASRPDMSYGYTF.

This clone was seen just once. This sequence joins TRBV7-9 and TRBJ1-2; TRBD1 is a possible D gene (5 bases). This CDR3 has 14 amino acids. Trimming left V 4 bases short and J 4 bases short, with 13 bases between. Germline loops: CDR1 SEHNR, CDR2 FQNEAQ (reference sequence). CDR3 in amino acids: CASSSSGTPYGYTF. CDR3 coding DNA: TGTGCCAGCAGCTCATCCGGGACGCCCTATGGCTACACCTTC.

The chain joins TRBV18 to TRBJ2-7; 8 bases fit TRBD2. Germline assignment: CDR1 KGHSH and CDR2 LQKENI. CDR3 length: 14 amino acids. The ends lost 0 bases at V and 6 bases at J; junction bases unmatched: 4. CDR3 loop: CASSPPGLVPEQYF. In DNA, the CDR3 is TGTGCCAGCTCACCACCGGGACTAGTCCCCGAGCAGTACTTC.

The V gene is TRBV7-2, the J gene TRBJ2-7, with D possibly TRBD2 on 5 matching bases. This CDR3 is 15 amino acids long. V was clipped by 1 base and J by 2 bases, with 12 bases between them. Per the germline V gene, CDR1 is SGHTA and CDR2 is FQGNSA. This chain's CDR3 is CASSLVSLGTYEQYF. DNA for the CDR3: TGTGCCAGCAGCTTAGTAAGCCTCGGGACCTACGAGCAGTACTTC.

The chain recombines TRBV19 with TRBJ2-7; tentative D call: TRBD2 (5 bases). V lost 4 bases to trimming and J lost 3 bases, with 10 bases between them. This CDR3 is 13 amino acids long. Germline V gene sequence: CDR1 LNHDA, CDR2 SQIVND (reference sequence). CDR3 nucleotide sequence: TGTGCCAGTAGTAAGGCGGGCGGCTACGAGCAGTACTTC. It codes for CASSKAGGYEQYF.

The chain recombines TRBV19 with TRBJ1-5; unclear D gene. The length of the CDR3 is 16 residues. V was shortened by 4 bases and J by 2 bases, with 15 bases between the two germline ends. Germline CDR1 reads LNHDA; CDR2 reads SQIVND (reference sequence). CDR3 DNA sequence: TGTGCCAGTAGTACCAAGATACAGAAAGGCAATCAGCCCCAGCATTTT. It is translated as CASSTKIQKGNQPQHF. Full variable domain (outside the CDR3, taken from reference TRBV19 and TRBJ1-5): DGGITQSPKYLFRKEGQNVTLSCEQNLNHDAMYWYRQDPGQGLRLIYYSQIVNDFQKGDIAEGYSVSREKKESFPLTVTSAQKNPTAFYLCASSTKIQKGNQPQHFGDGTRLSIL.